What follows are 11 T cell receptor beta chains derived from one specimen sequenced in a study of T cell responses to AZD1222 COVID-19 vaccine. Method: immunoSEQ multiplex PCR; TCRdb's copy keeps in-frame clones and lacks some. Of more than 250,000 clones in the sample, over 85% were seen once. The specimen was peripheral blood, collected on day 0 of AZD1222 vaccination. These TCRs come from an adult in good health.

The DNA for the CDR3 is TGCGCCAGCAGCTTGAGCACCGGCTATCACAATGAGCAGTTCTTC. The encoded protein is CASSLSTGYHNEQFF. The rearrangement joins TRBV5-1 to TRBJ2-1; D is unresolved. The CDR3 sequence is 15 residues long. V was clipped by 1 base and J by 5 bases, with 13 bases between them. Germline CDR1 SGHRS, CDR2 YFSETQ.

J is TRBJ1-2 and V is TRBV2; D is possibly TRBD1 (6 bases). V was pared by 5 bases and J by 2 bases, with 12 bases between. Germline CDR1 is SNHLY and CDR2 is FYNNEI. CDR3 length: 14 residues. The CDR3 DNA follows: TGTGCCAGCAGTCAGCAGGGACAAAACTATGGCTACACCTTC. Translated: CASSQQGQNYGYTF.

J is TRBJ1-5 and V is TRBV12-3 or TRBV12-4; possibly TRBD1 for D (5 bases). V gave up 7 bases and J gave up 4 bases, with 11 bases separating them. The CDR3 length is 13 residues. As DNA, the CDR3 is TGTGCCAGCACTAAGGAGGGGAATCAGCCCCAGCATTTT. This gives the protein CASTKEGNQPQHF.

The gene calls are TRBV28 and TRBJ2-2, with D uncertain. Deletions cut 1 base from V and 5 bases from J, with 14 bases between. The CDR3 is 16 residues long. Germline V gives CDR1 MDHEN, CDR2 SYDVKM. The CDR3 sequence is CASSLYRAKRTGELFF. CDR3 coding DNA: TGTGCCAGCAGTTTATACCGTGCTAAGAGAACCGGGGAGCTGTTTTTT.

The J gene is TRBJ1-4, the V gene TRBV15; possible D gene TRBD1, 5 bases. CDR1 is LNHNV, CDR2 YYDKDF, per germline (reference sequence). V was pared by 0 bases and J by 3 bases, with 8 bases between. CDR3 size: 15 residues. CDR3 coding DNA: TGTGCCACCAGCAGAGACAGGGTACCTAATGAAAAACTGTTTTTT. Its translation: CATSRDRVPNEKLFF.

The sample holds one count of this clone. The V gene is TRBV2, the J gene TRBJ1-5, with D possibly TRBD1 on 5 matching bases. Germline V gene sequence: CDR1 SNHLY, CDR2 FYNNEI. CDR3 size: 14 residues. Trimming took 6 bases from V and 5 from J, leaving 14 bases between them. For the CDR3, the DNA is TGTGCCAGCAGCGGGGACCGAAGTTATCAGCCCCAGCATTTT. Its protein is CASSGDRSYQPQHF.

The chain recombines TRBV6-1 with TRBJ2-2; D is perhaps TRBD1 (6 bases). V was clipped by 4 bases and J by 2 bases, with 14 bases between them. The germline V gene encodes CDR1 MNHNS and CDR2 SASEGT. The CDR3 extends over 16 amino acids. CDR3 nucleotides: TGTGCCAGCAGTGTTTTGACAGGAAGAAACACCGGGGAGCTGTTTTTT. The encoded protein is CASSVLTGRNTGELFF.

This chain links TRBV19 with TRBJ1-5; unclear D gene. This CDR3 comprises 15 residues. V gave up 6 bases and J gave up 0 bases, with 12 bases separating them. Looked up from germline, CDR1 is LNHDA and CDR2 is SQIVND (reference sequence). The CDR3 region is CASRVRVYSNQPQHF. CDR3 coding DNA: TGTGCCAGTAGGGTACGGGTGTATAGCAATCAGCCCCAGCATTTT. Supplemented by reference TRBV19 and TRBJ1-5, the full variable domain reads DGGITQSPKYLFRKEGQNVTLSCEQNLNHDAMYWYRQDPGQGLRLIYYSQIVNDFQKGDIAEGYSVSREKKESFPLTVTSAQKNPTAFYLCASRVRVYSNQPQHFGDGTRLSIL.

The rearrangement links TRBV18 to TRBJ1-1, with no clear D. The CDR3 runs to 12 residues. In germline, CDR1 is KGHSH, CDR2 LQKENI. Trimming cost V 6 bases and J 1 base, with 6 bases left between them. CDR3 protein: CASSERNTEAFF. CDR3 nucleotides: TGTGCCAGCTCGGAAAGGAACACTGAAGCTTTCTTT.

The V gene is TRBV4-3, the J gene TRBJ2-3; D is unresolved. The CDR3 runs to 17 residues. V lost 4 bases and J lost 4, with 21 bases in between. Germline CDR1 LGHNA, CDR2 YSLEER. CDR3: CASSRIMGRSWADTQYF. The CDR3 DNA sequence: TGCGCCAGCAGCCGGATTATGGGCCGGTCTTGGGCAGATACGCAGTATTTT.

DNA of the CDR3: TGCGCCAGCAGCTCGGACAGCACAGATACGCAGTATTTT. Protein: CASSSDSTDTQYF. This chain joins TRBV5-1 and TRBJ2-3; D is uncertain. The CDR3 runs to 13 residues. Deletions cut 3 bases from V and 0 bases from J, with 5 bases between. Germline V gene sequence: CDR1 SGHRS, CDR2 YFSETQ. Variable domain in full (rest from reference TRBV5-1 and TRBJ2-3): KAGVTQTPRYLIKTRGQQVTLSCSPISGHRSVSWYQQTPGQGLQFLFEYFSETQRNKGNFPGRFSGRQFSNSRSEMNVSTLELGDSALYLCASSSDSTDTQYFGPGTRLTVL.